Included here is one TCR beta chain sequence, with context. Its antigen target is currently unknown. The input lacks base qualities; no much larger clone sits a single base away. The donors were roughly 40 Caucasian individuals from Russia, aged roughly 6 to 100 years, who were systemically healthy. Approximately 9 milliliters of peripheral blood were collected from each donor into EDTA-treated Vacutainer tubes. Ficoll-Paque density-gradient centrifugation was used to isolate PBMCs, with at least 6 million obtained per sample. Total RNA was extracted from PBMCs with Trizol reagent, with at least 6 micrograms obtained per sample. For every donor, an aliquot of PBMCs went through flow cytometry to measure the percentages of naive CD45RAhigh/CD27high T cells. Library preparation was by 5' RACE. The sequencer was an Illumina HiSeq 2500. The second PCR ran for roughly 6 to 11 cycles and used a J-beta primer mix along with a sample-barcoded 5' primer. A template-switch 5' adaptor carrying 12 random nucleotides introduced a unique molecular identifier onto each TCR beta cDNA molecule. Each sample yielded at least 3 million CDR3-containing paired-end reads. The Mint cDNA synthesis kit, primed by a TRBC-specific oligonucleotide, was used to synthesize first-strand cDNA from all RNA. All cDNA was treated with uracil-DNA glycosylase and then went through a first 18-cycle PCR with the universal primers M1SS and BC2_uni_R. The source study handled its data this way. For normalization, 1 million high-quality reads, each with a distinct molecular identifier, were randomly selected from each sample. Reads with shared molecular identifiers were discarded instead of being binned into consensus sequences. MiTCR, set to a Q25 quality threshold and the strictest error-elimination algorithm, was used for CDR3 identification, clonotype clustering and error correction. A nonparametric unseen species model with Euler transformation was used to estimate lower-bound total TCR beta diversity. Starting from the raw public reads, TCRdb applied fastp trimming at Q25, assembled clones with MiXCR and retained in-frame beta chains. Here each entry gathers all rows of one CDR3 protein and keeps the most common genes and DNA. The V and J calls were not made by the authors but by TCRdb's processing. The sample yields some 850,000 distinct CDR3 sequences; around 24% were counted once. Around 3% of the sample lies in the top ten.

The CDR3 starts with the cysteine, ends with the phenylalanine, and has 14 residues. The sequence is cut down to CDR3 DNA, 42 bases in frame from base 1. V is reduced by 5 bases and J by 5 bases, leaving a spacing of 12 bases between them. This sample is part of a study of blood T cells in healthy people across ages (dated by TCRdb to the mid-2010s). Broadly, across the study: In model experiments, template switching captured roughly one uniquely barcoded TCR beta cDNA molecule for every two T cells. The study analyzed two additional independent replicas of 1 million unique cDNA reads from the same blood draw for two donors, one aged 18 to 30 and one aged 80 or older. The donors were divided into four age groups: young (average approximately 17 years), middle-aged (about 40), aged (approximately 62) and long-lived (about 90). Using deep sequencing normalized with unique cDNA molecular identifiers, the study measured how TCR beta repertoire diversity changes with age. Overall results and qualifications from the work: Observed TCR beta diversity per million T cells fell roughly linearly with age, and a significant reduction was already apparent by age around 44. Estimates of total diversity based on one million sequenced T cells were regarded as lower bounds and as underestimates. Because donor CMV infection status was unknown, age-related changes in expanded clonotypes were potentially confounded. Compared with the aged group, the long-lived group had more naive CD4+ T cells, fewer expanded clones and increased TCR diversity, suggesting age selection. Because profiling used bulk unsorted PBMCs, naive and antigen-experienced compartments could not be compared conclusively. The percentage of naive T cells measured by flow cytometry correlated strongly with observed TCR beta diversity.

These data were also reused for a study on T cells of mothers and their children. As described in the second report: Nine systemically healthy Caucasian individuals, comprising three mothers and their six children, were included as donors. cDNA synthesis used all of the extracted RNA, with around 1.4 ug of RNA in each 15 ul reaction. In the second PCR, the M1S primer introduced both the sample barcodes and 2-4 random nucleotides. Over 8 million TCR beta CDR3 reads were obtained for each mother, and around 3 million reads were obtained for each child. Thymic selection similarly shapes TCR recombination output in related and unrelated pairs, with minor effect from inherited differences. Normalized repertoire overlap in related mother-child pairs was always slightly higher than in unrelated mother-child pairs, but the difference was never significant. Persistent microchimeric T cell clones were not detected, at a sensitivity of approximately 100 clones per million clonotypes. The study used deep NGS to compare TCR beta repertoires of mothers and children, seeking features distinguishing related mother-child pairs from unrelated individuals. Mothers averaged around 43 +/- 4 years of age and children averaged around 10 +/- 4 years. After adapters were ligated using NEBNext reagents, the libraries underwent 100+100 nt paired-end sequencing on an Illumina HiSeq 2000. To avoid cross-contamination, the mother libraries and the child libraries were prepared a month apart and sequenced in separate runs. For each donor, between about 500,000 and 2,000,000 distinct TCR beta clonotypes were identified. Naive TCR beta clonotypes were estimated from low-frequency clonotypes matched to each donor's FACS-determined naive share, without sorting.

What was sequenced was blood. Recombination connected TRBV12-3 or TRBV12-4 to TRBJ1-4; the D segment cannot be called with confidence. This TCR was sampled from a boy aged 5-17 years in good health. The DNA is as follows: TGTGCCAGCAGTCTCCGGACGGAAAATGAAAAACTGTTTTTT. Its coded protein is CASSLRTENEKLFF.